This T cell receptor beta chain was captured in a study of blood T cell repertoires in COVID-19. Per the original data handling: Nucleated cell counts were estimated from reference gene primer amplification. The repertoire was sequenced with immunoSEQ multiplex PCR; TCRdb's copy has only in-frame clones and lacks some. That table supplies the V and J calls and clone size; D and trimming were determined from the DNA. The data hold around 100,000 clones, with 84% observed a single time. Germline CDR1 MDHEN, CDR2 SYDVKM. The CDR3 is 13 amino acids. V shed 8 bases and J shed 6 bases, with 15 bases lying between them.

V and J are TRBV28 and TRBJ2-3; D perhaps matches TRBD2 (7 bases). The receptor was isolated from a woman in her thirties or forties with acute or convalescent COVID-19. The sequencing input was peripheral blood. CDR3 DNA sequence: TGTGCCAGCGGTGGGGGGGCGAGGGATACGCAGTATTTT. It encodes CASGGGARDTQYF. The full variable domain, completed using reference TRBV28 and TRBJ2-3, is DVKVTQSSRYLVKRTGEKVFLECVQDMDHENMFWYRQDPGLGLRLIYFSYDVKMKEKGDIPEGYSVSREKKERFSLILESASTNQTSMYLCASGGGARDTQYFGPGTRLTVL.